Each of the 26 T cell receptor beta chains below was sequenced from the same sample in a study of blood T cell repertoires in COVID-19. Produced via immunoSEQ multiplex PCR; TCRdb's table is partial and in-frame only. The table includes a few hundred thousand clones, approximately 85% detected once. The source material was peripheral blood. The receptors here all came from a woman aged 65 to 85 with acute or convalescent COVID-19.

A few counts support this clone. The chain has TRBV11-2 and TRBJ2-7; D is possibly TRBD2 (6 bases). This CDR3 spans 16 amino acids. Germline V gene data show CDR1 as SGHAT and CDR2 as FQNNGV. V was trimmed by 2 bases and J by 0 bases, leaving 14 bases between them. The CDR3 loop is CASSLSAGLNSYEQYF. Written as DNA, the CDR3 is TGTGCCAGCAGCTTAAGCGCGGGACTGAACTCCTACGAGCAGTACTTC.

The CDR3: CASSPWGGSAKYEQYF. Written as DNA, the CDR3 is TGTGCCAGTAGTCCCTGGGGGGGCTCGGCCAAGTACGAGCAGTACTTC. The chain joins TRBV19 to TRBJ2-7; tentative D call: TRBD2 (7 bases). V lost 5 bases to trimming and J lost 4 bases, with 21 bases between them. Germline CDR1 LNHDA, CDR2 SQIVND (reference sequence). The CDR3 has 16 residues.

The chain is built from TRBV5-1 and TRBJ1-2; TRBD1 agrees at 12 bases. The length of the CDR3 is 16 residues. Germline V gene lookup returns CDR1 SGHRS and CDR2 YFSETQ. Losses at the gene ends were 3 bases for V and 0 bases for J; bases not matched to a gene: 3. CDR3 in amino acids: CASSSGQGASNYGYTF. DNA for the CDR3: TGCGCCAGCAGCTCGGGACAGGGGGCGTCTAACTATGGCTACACCTTC.

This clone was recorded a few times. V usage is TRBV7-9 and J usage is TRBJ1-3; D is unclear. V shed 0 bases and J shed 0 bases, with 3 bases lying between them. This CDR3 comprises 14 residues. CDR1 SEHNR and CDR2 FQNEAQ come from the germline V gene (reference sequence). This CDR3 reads CASSLANSGNTIYF. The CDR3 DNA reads TGTGCCAGCAGCTTAGCTAACTCTGGAAACACCATATATTTT.

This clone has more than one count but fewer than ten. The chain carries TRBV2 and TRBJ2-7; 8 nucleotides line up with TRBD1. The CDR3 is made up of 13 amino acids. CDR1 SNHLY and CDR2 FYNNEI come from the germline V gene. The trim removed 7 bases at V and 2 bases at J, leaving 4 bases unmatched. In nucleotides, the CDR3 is TGTGCCAGCACGGACAGGGTCACCTACGAGCAGTACTTC. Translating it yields CASTDRVTYEQYF.

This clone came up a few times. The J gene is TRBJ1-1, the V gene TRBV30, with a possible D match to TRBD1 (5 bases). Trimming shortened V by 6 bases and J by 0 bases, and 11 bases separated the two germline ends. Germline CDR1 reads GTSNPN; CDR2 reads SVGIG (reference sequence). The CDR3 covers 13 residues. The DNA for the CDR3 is TGTGCCTGCATAAGGGGTTTGAACACTGAAGCTTTCTTT. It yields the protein CACIRGLNTEAFF.

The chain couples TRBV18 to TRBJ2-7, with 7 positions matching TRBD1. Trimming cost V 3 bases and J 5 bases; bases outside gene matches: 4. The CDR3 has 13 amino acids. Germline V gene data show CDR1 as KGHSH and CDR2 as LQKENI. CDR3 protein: CASSPGQEHEQYF. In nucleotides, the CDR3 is TGTGCCAGCTCACCTGGACAGGAGCACGAGCAGTACTTC. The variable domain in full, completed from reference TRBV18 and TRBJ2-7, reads NAGVMQNPRHLVRRRGQEARLRCSPMKGHSHVYWYRQLPEEGLKFMVYLQKENIIDESGMPKERFSAEFPKEGPSILRIQQVVRGDSAAYFCASSPGQEHEQYFGPGTRLTVT.

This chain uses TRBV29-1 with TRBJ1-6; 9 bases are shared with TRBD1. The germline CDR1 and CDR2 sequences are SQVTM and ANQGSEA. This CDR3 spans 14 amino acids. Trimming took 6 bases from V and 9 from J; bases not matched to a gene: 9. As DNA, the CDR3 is TGCAGCGTCACCTCCGGGACAGGGTCTTCACCCCTCCACTTT. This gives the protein CSVTSGTGSSPLHF.

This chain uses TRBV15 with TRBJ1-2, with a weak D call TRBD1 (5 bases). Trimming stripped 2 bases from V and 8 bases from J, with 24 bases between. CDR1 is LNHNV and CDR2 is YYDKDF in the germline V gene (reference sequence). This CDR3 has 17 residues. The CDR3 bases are TGTGCCACCAGCAGATCATCCGGGACTTCCAAAACGGGGGGCTACACCTTC. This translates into CATSRSSGTSKTGGYTF.

DNA for the CDR3: TGTGCCAGCAGCCAAGGGGCGCTAGCGGGGGTTAGTGAGCAGTTCTTC. Translation gives CASSQGALAGVSEQFF. The rearrangement joins TRBV3-1 (or the pseudogene TRBV3-2) to TRBJ2-1; 10 bases map to TRBD2. With V trimmed by 1 base and J by 9 bases, 9 bases remained unmatched. There are 16 residues in the CDR3. In germline, CDR1 is LGHDT, CDR2 YNNKEL (reference sequence).

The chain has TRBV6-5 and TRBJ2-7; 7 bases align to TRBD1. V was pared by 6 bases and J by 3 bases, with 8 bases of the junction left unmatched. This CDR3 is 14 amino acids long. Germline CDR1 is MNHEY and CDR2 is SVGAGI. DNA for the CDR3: TGTGCCAGCAGGATGGGACAGCAAGGCTACGAGCAGTACTTC. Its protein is CASRMGQQGYEQYF.

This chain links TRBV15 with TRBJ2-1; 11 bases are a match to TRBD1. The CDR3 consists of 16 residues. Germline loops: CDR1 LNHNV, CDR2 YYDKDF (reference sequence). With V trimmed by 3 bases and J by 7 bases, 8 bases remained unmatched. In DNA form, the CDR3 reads TGTGCCACCAGCAGGCCCGGACAGGGGGCCAGGAATGAGCAGTTCTTC. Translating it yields CATSRPGQGARNEQFF. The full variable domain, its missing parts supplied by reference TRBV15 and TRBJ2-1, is DAMVIQNPRYQVTQFGKPVTLSCSQTLNHNVMYWYQQKSSQAPKLLFHYYDKDFNNEADTPDNFQSRRPNTSFCFLDIRSPGLGDTAMYLCATSRPGQGARNEQFFGPGTRLTVL.

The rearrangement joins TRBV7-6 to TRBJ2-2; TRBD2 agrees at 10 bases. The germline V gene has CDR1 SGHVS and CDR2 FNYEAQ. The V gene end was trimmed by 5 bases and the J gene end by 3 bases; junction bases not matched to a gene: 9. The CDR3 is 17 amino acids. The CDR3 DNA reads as TGTGCCAGCAGCGCAAGGAGCGGGGGGGCGCACACCGGGGAGCTGTTTTTT. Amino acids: CASSARSGGAHTGELFF.

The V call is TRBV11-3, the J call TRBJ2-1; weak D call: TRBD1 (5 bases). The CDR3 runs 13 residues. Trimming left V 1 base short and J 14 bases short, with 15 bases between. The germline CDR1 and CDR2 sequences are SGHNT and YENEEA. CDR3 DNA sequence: TGTGCCAGCAGCTTAGGATTCCCAGGGTGGGAGTTCTTC. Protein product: CASSLGFPGWEFF. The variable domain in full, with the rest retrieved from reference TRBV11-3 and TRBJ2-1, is EAGVVQSPRYKIIEKKQPVAFWCNPISGHNTLYWYLQNLGQGPELLIRYENEEAVDDSQLPKDRFSAERLKGVDSTLKIQPAELGDSAVYLCASSLGFPGWEFFGPGTRLTVL.

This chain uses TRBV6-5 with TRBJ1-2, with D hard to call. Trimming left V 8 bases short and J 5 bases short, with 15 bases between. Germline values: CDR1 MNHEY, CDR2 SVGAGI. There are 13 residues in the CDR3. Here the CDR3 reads CASHLNRGYGYTF. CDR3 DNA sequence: TGTGCCAGCCACCTGAACCGGGGATATGGCTACACCTTC.

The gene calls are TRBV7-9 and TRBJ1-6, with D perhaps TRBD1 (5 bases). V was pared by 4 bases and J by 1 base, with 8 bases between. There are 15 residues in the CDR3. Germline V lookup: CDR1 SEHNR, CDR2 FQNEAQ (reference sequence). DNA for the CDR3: TGTGCCAGCAGCTACGGGGGGTCCTATAATTCACCCCTCCACTTT. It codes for CASSYGGSYNSPLHF.

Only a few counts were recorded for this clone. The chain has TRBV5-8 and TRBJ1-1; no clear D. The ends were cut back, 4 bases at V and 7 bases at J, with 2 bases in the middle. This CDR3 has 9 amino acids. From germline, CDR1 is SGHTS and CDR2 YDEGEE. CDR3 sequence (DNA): TGTGCCAGCAGCCTTGAAGCTTTCTTT. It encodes CASSLEAFF.

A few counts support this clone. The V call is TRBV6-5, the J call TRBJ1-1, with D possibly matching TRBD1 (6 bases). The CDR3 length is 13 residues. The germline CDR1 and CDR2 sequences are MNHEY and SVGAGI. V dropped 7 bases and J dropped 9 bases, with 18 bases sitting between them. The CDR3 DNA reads TGTGCCAGCACCCCGAGCGGGGGGCGGAAAGCTTTCTTT. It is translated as CASTPSGGRKAFF.

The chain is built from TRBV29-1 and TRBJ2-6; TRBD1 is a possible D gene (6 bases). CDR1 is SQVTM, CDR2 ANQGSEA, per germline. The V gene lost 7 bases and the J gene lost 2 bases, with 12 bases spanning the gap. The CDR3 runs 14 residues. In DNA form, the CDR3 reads TGCAGCGCTCCTTCAGGGGCTGGGGCCAACGTCCTGACTTTC. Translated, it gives CSAPSGAGANVLTF.

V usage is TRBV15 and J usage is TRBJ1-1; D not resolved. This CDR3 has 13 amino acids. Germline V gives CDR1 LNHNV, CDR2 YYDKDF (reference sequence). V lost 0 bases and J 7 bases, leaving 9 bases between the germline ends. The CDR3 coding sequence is TGTGCCACCAGCAGAGATCGGAGGGTTGAAGCTTTCTTT. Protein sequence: CATSRDRRVEAFF.

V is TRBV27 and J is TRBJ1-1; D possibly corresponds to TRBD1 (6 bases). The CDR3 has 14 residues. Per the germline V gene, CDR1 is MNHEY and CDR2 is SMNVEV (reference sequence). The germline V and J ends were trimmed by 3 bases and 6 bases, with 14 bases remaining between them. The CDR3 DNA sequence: TGTGCCAGCAGTTTCGTGGAACAGGGTTCTGAAGCTTTCTTT. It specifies CASSFVEQGSEAFF.

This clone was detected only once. The CDR3 DNA is TGTGCCACCAGTGGGGAAGGGGGACCCATCCTCTCTGGGGCCAACGTCCTGACTTTC. It specifies CATSGEGGPILSGANVLTF. The chain links TRBV24-1 to TRBJ2-6; weak D call: TRBD1 (6 bases). Germline V gene lookup returns CDR1 KGHDR and CDR2 SFDVKD. This CDR3 region has 19 residues. Trimming shortened V by 5 bases and J by 0 bases, and 19 bases separated the two germline ends.

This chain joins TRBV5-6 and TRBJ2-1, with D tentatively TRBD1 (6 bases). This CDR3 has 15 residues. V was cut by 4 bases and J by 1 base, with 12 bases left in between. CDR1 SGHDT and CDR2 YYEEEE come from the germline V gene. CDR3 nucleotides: TGTGCCAGCAGCCGACGAGGGGGATCCTACAATGAGCAGTTCTTC. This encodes CASSRRGGSYNEQFF.

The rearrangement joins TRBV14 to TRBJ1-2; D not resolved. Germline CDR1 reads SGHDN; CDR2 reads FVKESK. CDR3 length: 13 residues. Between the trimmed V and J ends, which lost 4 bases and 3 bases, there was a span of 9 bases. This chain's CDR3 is CASSPIPDYGYTF. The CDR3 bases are TGTGCCAGCAGCCCCATCCCGGACTATGGCTACACCTTC. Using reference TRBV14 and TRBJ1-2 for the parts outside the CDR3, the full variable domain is EAGVTQFPSHSVIEKGQTVTLRCDPISGHDNLYWYRRVMGKEIKFLLHFVKESKQDESGMPNNRFLAERTGGTYSTLKVQPAELEDSGVYFCASSPIPDYGYTFGSGTRLTVV.

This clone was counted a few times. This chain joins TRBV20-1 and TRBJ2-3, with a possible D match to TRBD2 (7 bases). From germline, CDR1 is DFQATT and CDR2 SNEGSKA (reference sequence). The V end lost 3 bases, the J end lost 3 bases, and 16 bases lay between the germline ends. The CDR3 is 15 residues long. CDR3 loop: CSASERGAGTDTQYF. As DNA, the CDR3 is TGCAGTGCTAGTGAACGGGGGGCCGGGACAGATACGCAGTATTTT.

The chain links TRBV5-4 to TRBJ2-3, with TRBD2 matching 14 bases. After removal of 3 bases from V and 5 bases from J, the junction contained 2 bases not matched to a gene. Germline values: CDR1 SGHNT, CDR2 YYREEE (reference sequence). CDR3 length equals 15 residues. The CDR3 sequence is CASSSGLAGGDTQYF. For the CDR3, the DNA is TGTGCCAGCAGCTCTGGACTAGCGGGGGGAGATACGCAGTATTTT.